This TCR beta chain was identified in a study of T cell repertoires in ileal Crohn's disease. This clone was found a few times. Its antigen is not identified. Indicated time point: neoterminal ileum biopsy at postoperative endoscopy, about 6 months after surgery. This table comes from immunoSEQ multiplex PCR, and its TCRdb copy is limited to in-frame clones, with some not included. The table has approximately 15,000 clones, about three quarters seen once. Study-level results: High-frequency clones were more common in sorted CD8 than CD4 cells.

The sequencing input was ileal tissue. This TCR came from an adult with Crohn's disease.

The CDR3 DNA reads as TGTGCCAGCAGTTTATTAGGGACAGGTTCTTCCTTGGAGACCCAGTACTTC. Its protein is CASSLLGTGSSLETQYF. The J gene is TRBJ2-5, the V gene TRBV28, with 8 positions matching TRBD1. Trimming took 1 base from V and 5 from J; bases not matched to a gene: 12. This CDR3 is built from 17 residues. Per the germline V gene, CDR1 is MDHEN and CDR2 is SYDVKM.